This T cell receptor (beta chain) was documented in a study of blood T cells in healthy people across ages. CDR3 length: 14 amino acids. Trimming removed 1 base from V and 3 bases from J, with 10 bases in between. Germline lookup yields CDR1 MNHEY and CDR2 SMNVEV (reference sequence). Primers used in a second PCR of roughly 6 to 11 cycles were a sample-barcoded 5' primer and a J-beta primer mix. TCRdb reanalysed the 5' RACE reads using MiXCR and keeps one entry per CDR3 protein. The table shows about 1 million distinct CDR3 sequences, with around 45% occurring only once. The chain recombines TRBV27 with TRBJ2-7; D is unresolved. The receptor's source is a woman in her sixties in good health. Sequences were obtained from blood. CDR3 region: CASSLFSGRYEQYF. CDR3 in DNA: TGTGCCAGCAGTTTATTTTCGGGTCGCTACGAGCAGTACTTC.